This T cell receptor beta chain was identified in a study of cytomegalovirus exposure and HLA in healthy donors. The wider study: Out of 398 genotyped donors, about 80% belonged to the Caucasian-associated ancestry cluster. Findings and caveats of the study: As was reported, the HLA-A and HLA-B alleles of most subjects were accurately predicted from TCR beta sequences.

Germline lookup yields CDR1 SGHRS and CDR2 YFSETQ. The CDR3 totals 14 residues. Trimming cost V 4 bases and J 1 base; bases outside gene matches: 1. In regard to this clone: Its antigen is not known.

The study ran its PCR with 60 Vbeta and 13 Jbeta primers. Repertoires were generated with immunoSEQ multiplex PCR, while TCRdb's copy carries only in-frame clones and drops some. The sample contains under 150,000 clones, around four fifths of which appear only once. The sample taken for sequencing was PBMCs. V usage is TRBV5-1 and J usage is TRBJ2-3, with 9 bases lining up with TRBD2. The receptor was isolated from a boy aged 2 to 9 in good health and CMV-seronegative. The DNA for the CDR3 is TGCGCCAGCAGCCGGACTAGCGGCACAGATACGCAGTATTTT. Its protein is CASSRTSGTDTQYF.